This T cell receptor beta chain was profiled in a study of shared clonotypes between healthy human individuals. V shed 6 bases, J shed 8 bases, and the junction held 2 bases outside the gene matches. The CDR3 covers 11 residues. Germline V lookup: CDR1 MNHNS, CDR2 SASEGT. The donors, healthy adults who were HIV-negative, had experienced no recent acute infections or vaccinations. Every donor, a Caucasian adult, lived in Nashville, Tennessee. This clone was counted between two and nine times. Its target is not known. Profiled with immunoSEQ multiplex PCR; TCRdb holds only in-frame clones, not every one. This sample has some 2.1 million clones, with 90% to 95% found just once. Study-wide results and limits: Tissue TCR repertoires likely differ from these blood-only repertoires.

The sequence was obtained from a man aged 18 to 29 in good health. The gene calls are TRBV6-1 and TRBJ1-2; 8 nucleotides agree with TRBD1. The specimen sequenced was naive CD4+ T cells sorted from blood. Indicated subset: CD45RA+ positively selected. The CDR3 region is CASRRTGGYTF. CDR3 DNA sequence: TGTGCCAGCAGGCGGACAGGGGGCTACACCTTC.